These 9 T cell receptor beta chains share one sample of origin, sequenced in a study of T cell changes during pregnancy in multiple sclerosis. Repertoires were generated with immunoSEQ multiplex PCR, while TCRdb's copy carries only in-frame clones and drops some. The profile shows more than 40,000 clones, 85% to 90% of them singletons. Sequenced material: peripheral blood, taken in the first trimester of pregnancy. The receptors stem from a female donor in good health, enrolled as a control in a pregnancy study.

The CDR3 bases are TGTGCCAGCAGTTTGCCCCTTTCGACAGTAAACTATGGCTACACCTTC. This codes for CASSLPLSTVNYGYTF. V usage is TRBV28 and J usage is TRBJ1-2; TRBD1 might be the D (5 bases). Trimming took off 3 bases at V and 2 bases at J, with 16 bases between the two ends. The germline gives CDR1 MDHEN, CDR2 SYDVKM. CDR3 length: 16 residues.

The rearrangement uses TRBV18 and TRBJ2-1; 9 bases line up with TRBD1. The CDR3 spans 17 residues. CDR1 and CDR2 (germline): KGHSH, LQKENI. With V trimmed by 2 bases and J by 4 bases, 9 bases remained unmatched. In nucleotides, the CDR3 is TGTGCCAGCTCACCAGCCGGGACAGGGATTGGGTACAATGAGCAGTTCTTC. Its protein is CASSPAGTGIGYNEQFF.

The chain couples TRBV19 to TRBJ2-2; D perhaps matches TRBD2 (6 bases). V was pared by 6 bases and J by 2 bases, with 16 bases between. This CDR3 is 16 amino acids long. Germline V gene lookup returns CDR1 LNHDA and CDR2 SQIVND (reference sequence). CDR3 residues: CASRLAGTQNTGELFF. The CDR3 DNA reads TGTGCCAGTAGGTTGGCCGGGACTCAAAACACCGGGGAGCTGTTTTTT.

The gene calls are TRBV11-1 and TRBJ2-7, with D unclear. Germline CDR1 is SGHAT and CDR2 is FQDESV (reference sequence). The CDR3 runs 12 residues. The V end lost 4 bases, the J end lost 5 bases, and 9 bases lay between the germline ends. CDR3 coding DNA: TGTGCCAGCAGCTCGGTAAATGACGAGCAGTACTTC. This gives the protein CASSSVNDEQYF. Variable domain in full (rest from reference TRBV11-1 and TRBJ2-7): EAEVAQSPRYKITEKSQAVAFWCDPISGHATLYWYRQILGQGPELLVQFQDESVVDDSQLPKDRFSAERLKGVDSTLKIQPAELGDSAMYLCASSSVNDEQYFGPGTRLTVT.

The genes are TRBV19 and TRBJ1-6, with 8 nucleotides matching TRBD1. The CDR3 has 15 amino acids. J lost 9 bases, V lost 6 bases, and 10 bases had no gene match. Germline V CDR1 and CDR2: LNHDA, SQIVND (reference sequence). The CDR3 DNA is TGTGCCAGTAGGGAGGGACAGGCTCCCGGTTCACCCCTCCACTTT. Encoded protein: CASREGQAPGSPLHF.

The chain is built from TRBV12-2 and TRBJ1-5. TRBV12-2 is a pseudogene segment. The CDR3 is 14 residues long. CDR3 in amino acids: CALRTGIGNQPQHF. The CDR3 region has the DNA TGTGCACTCAGGACGGGAATAGGCAATCAGCCCCAGCATTTT.

J is TRBJ2-1 and V is TRBV5-1, with TRBD1 as a possible D gene (6 bases). The length of the CDR3 is 15 residues. Germline CDR1 and CDR2: SGHRS and YFSETQ. Trimming stripped 0 bases from V and 4 bases from J, with 11 bases between. The chain's CDR3 is CASSLVQGEYNEQFF. Written as DNA, the CDR3 is TGCGCCAGCAGCTTGGTACAGGGAGAATACAATGAGCAGTTCTTC.

In the case of this clone: The same CDR3 is also encoded by other DNA sequences in this sample. V gene TRBV5-1 combines with J gene TRBJ1-1; no clear D. The CDR3 runs to 12 residues. V gave up 5 bases and J gave up 4 bases, with 9 bases separating them. Looked up from germline, CDR1 is SGHRS and CDR2 is YFSETQ. CDR3 amino acids: CASSFTGTEAFF. CDR3 nucleotide sequence: TGCGCCAGCAGTTTCACGGGCACTGAAGCTTTCTTT.

The chain has TRBV15 and TRBJ2-3, with D tentatively TRBD2 (5 bases). The CDR3 has 15 residues. Per the germline V gene, CDR1 is LNHNV and CDR2 is YYDKDF (reference sequence). The V end lost 9 bases, the J end lost 1 base, and 17 bases lay between the germline ends. This CDR3 is CATRLNLRGTDTQYF. The CDR3 DNA follows: TGTGCCACTAGACTTAACCTGCGGGGCACAGATACGCAGTATTTT.